The 10 T cell receptor beta chains listed next were all sequenced from one sample in a study of OX40 agonist ivuxolimab in advanced cancers. This table comes from immunoSEQ multiplex PCR, and its TCRdb copy is limited to in-frame clones, with some not included. This sample has about 20,000 clones, with approximately 90% found just once. The material was CD4+ or CD8+ T cells sorted from blood, obtained in a trial of the OX40 agonist ivuxolimab. These receptors came from an adult with an advanced solid tumor such as melanoma, head and neck, liver or kidney cancer.

CDR3 protein: CASSYSRVNTEAFF. The CDR3, as DNA: TGTGCCAGCAGTTACTCTCGGGTGAACACTGAAGCTTTCTTT. The genes are TRBV6-6 and TRBJ1-1; no reliable D call. The germline V and J ends were trimmed by 0 bases and 0 bases, with 5 bases remaining between them. In germline, CDR1 is MNHNY, CDR2 SVGAGI (reference sequence). This CDR3 region has 14 residues.

The CDR3 nucleotides read TGTGCCAGCCAGCCCGGGGGTGCGGTTACTGAAGCTTTCTTT. It codes for CASQPGGAVTEAFF. The rearrangement joins TRBV27 to TRBJ1-1; weak D call: TRBD1 (5 bases). V lost 8 bases and J lost 5, with 18 bases in between. This CDR3 region has 14 residues. Germline assignment: CDR1 MNHEY and CDR2 SMNVEV (reference sequence).

This clone is medium-sized by share. Within the sample, other DNA sequences also encode this same CDR3. The CDR3 bases are TGCGCCAGCAGCCAGAGCGGGACAGGGGTCGAAGAGCAGTTCTTC. Encoded protein: CASSQSGTGVEEQFF. This chain uses TRBV4-1 with TRBJ2-1; 10 bases are a match to TRBD1. The CDR3 totals 15 residues. CDR1 is MGHRA, CDR2 YSYEKL, per germline. The junction had 9 bases not matched to a gene; V was cut back by 3 bases and J by 10 bases.

This clone was seen only a few times. Given a far larger clone just one base away, this is likely a sequencing read error. Within the sample, other DNA sequences also encode this same CDR3. The chain is built from TRBV6-6 and TRBJ1-5, with D possibly matching TRBD1 (6 bases). This CDR3 has 15 residues. CDR1 is MNHNY, CDR2 SVGAGI, per germline (reference sequence). The V end lost 0 bases, the J end lost 1 base, and 7 bases lay between the germline ends. As DNA, the CDR3 is TGTGCCAGCAGTTACTCTGGGGGCAGCAATCAGCCCCAGCATTTT. It specifies CASSYSGGSNQPQHF.

This clone rates as medium-sized. This chain links TRBV7-9 with TRBJ2-1; 12 positions agree with TRBD2. CDR1 and CDR2 from the germline V gene are SEHNR and FQNEAQ (reference sequence). The CDR3 sequence is 15 residues long. Unmatched junction bases numbered 5, after V lost 3 bases and J lost 8 bases. The CDR3 DNA sequence: TGTGCCAGCAGCTTTACTAGCGGGAGGAGCGATGAGCAGTTCTTC. Translation gives CASSFTSGRSDEQFF.

The chain has TRBV7-9 and TRBJ2-3; TRBD2 agrees at 10 bases. This CDR3 spans 15 amino acids. The J segment lost 7 bases and the V segment lost 3 bases, leaving 7 bases of the junction unmatched. Germline assignment: CDR1 SEHNR and CDR2 FQNEAQ (reference sequence). CDR3 sequence: CASSFGAGGPYTQYF. The CDR3 DNA is TGTGCCAGCAGCTTCGGAGCGGGAGGGCCCTATACGCAGTATTTT.

This clone was detected only once. The V call is TRBV19, the J call TRBJ1-2; 8 nucleotides align to TRBD1. CDR1 and CDR2 from the germline V gene are LNHDA and SQIVND (reference sequence). Trimming removed 6 bases from V and 8 bases from J; junction bases left unmatched: 8. The CDR3 is 13 residues long. The CDR3 reads CASRGDRGEGYTF. The CDR3 bases are TGTGCCAGTAGGGGAGACAGGGGAGAAGGCTACACCTTC.

This chain uses TRBV7-9 with TRBJ2-2; 13 nucleotides agree with TRBD2. This CDR3 region has 17 residues. Germline V gene sequence: CDR1 SEHNR, CDR2 FQNEAQ (reference sequence). Germline trimming cut 5 bases from V and 4 bases from J; bases unmatched to any gene: 7. Here the CDR3 DNA reads TGTGCCAGCAGCCCCCCACTAGCGGGAGGGAGCACCGGGGAGCTGTTTTTT. Translated: CASSPPLAGGSTGELFF.

The chain joins TRBV14 to TRBJ2-3, with D possibly TRBD1 on 6 matching bases. V lost 4 bases to trimming and J lost 4 bases, with 18 bases between them. Germline CDR1 SGHDN, CDR2 FVKESK. The CDR3 extends over 16 amino acids. DNA for the CDR3: TGTGCCAGCAGCCCAGGCGAGAGGGGGTATGCAGATACGCAGTATTTT. Translated: CASSPGERGYADTQYF.

The chain joins TRBV6-1 to TRBJ1-1; D possibly corresponds to TRBD1 (6 bases). The CDR3 loop spans 13 amino acids. Trimming took off 4 bases at V and 6 bases at J, with 12 bases between the two ends. Germline loops: CDR1 MNHNS, CDR2 SASEGT. Here the CDR3 DNA reads TGTGCCAGCAGTGCTCTGGGGGGGCCTGAAGCTTTCTTT. Encoded protein: CASSALGGPEAFF.